This T cell receptor beta chain emerged from a study of OX40 agonist ivuxolimab in advanced cancers. At the level of the study: Treatment of patients was with ivuxolimab, an agonistic anti-OX40 (CD134) antibody.

Clones were read by immunoSEQ multiplex PCR, and TCRdb kept only the in-frame ones, dropping some. This sample carries about 49,000 clones, around 85% of them seen once, and the ten largest clones take roughly 20%. The ends were cut back, 7 bases at V and 1 base at J, with 16 bases in the middle. This CDR3 comprises 15 residues. Germline assignment: CDR1 SGHAT and CDR2 FQNNGV. The input for sequencing was CD4+ or CD8+ T cells sorted from blood, taken in a trial of the OX40 agonist ivuxolimab. The clonotype comes from an adult with an advanced solid tumor such as melanoma, head and neck, liver or kidney cancer. This chain connects TRBV11-2 to TRBJ1-1; D possibly corresponds to TRBD1 (5 bases). The CDR3 DNA is TGTGCCAGCACCCATTCGAGCAGGGAGAACACTGAAGCTTTCTTT. It codes for CASTHSSRENTEAFF. The full variable domain, its missing parts supplied by reference TRBV11-2 and TRBJ1-1, is EAGVAQSPRYKIIEKRQSVAFWCNPISGHATLYWYQQILGQGPKLLIQFQNNGVVDDSQLPKDRFSAERLKGVDSTLKIQPAKLEDSAVYLCASTHSSRENTEAFFGQGTRLTVV.